This note documents a single T cell receptor (beta chain) sequence. Antigen specificity is unknown. PCR was performed using 60 Vbeta and 13 Jbeta primers. Assay: immunoSEQ multiplex PCR; the TCRdb copy retains only in-frame clones and omits some. Its table lists some 150,000 clones. Germline CDR1 reads SQVTM; CDR2 reads ANQGSEA. V was cut by 6 bases and J by 3 bases, with 9 bases left in between. The length of the CDR3 is 12 residues. The sample belongs to a study of cytomegalovirus exposure and HLA in healthy donors. Findings and limits, study-wide: Published work reported that the classifier diagnosed cytomegalovirus status with high specificity and sensitivity. One cluster of highly shared sequence variants probably arose as a sequencing artifact. In an earlier analysis, about 87% or about 30%: the productive usage of most TCR beta V segments.

This TCR was sampled from a woman between 18 and 29 years old in good health and CMV-seronegative. Sequencing was performed on PBMCs. The rearrangement links TRBV29-1 to TRBJ1-3, with TRBD1 as a possible D gene (6 bases). This CDR3 is CSVGTLGNTIYF. DNA of the CDR3: TGCAGCGTAGGGACACTTGGAAACACCATATATTTT.